This T cell receptor beta chain was recorded in a study of a mutant IDH1 vaccine in newly diagnosed glioma. Produced via immunoSEQ multiplex PCR; TCRdb's table is partial and in-frame only. In the table there are about 83,000 clones, more than 80% of which are singletons. A word on this clone: What it recognizes is unknown.

Time point indicated: week 47, end of study. Vaccination comprised doses that each held 300 ug of mutant IDH1 20-mer peptide, plus topical imiquimod. V was pared by 7 bases and J by 9 bases, with 13 bases of the junction left unmatched. Germline lookup yields CDR1 MNHEY and CDR2 SMNVEV (reference sequence). The length of the CDR3 is 15 residues. Sequencing used PBMCs, obtained from a glioma patient whose treatment included an IDH1 peptide vaccine. This TCR came from a middle-aged man with glioma. The chain has TRBV27 and TRBJ2-1, with TRBD1 identical over 9 bases. CDR3 DNA sequence: TGTGCCAGCACCTTAACAGGGGGCGCCGGGGGTGAGCAGTTCTTC. Translation gives CASTLTGGAGGEQFF.